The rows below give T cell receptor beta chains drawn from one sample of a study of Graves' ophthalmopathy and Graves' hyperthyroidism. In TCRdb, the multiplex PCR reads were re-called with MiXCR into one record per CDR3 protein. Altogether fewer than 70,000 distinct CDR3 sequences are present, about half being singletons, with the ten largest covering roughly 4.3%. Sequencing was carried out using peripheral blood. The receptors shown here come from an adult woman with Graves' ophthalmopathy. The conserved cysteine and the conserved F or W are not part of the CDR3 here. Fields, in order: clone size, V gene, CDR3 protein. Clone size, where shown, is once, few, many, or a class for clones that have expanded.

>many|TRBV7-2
ASSPDRGTDTQY
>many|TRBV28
ASSSPDTDTQY
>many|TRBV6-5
ASRRPGQGNSPLH
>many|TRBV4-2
ASSHPGQYTDTQY
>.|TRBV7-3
ASSLTGQF
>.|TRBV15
ATSRGSGGKQETQY
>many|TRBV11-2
ASSLPALAKSGELF
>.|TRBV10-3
AISAGLAGGTGANVLT
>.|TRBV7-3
ASSEGTSGTDTQY
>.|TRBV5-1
ASSVFSGYEQY
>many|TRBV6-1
ASSIAGESSYEQY
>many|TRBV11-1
ASRKAGHAGNQPQH
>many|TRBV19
ASSKGLAGPRF
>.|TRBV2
ASSSIY
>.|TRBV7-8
ASSLVQGSNQPQH
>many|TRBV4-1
ASSAGGTSGANVLT
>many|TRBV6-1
ASSVLRGQSEKLF
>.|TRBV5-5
ASSLGGRGYNEQF
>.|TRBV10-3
ASSYCVSTDTQY
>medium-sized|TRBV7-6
ASSALGKYNEQF
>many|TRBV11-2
ASSFGSYDNEQF
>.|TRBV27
ASSLGTSGVEAQY
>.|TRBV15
ATSSPDRAGEPQH
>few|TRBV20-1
SARTGHQPQY
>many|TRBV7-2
ASSFGRGARDTQY
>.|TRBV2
ASSSHSPLH
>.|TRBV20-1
SARGPGGSTDTQY
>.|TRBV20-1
SAGLILDEQF
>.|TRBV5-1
ASSSGGLNNEQF
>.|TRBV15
ATSRALGTSGYTDTQY
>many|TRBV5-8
ASSPKGGADVKTQY
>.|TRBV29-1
SGVISGGYT
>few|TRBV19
ASRTGTSGSKY
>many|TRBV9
ASSLSGPSTDTQY
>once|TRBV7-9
ASSDRTSGRLGTQF
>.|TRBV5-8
ASFPWTGEGNYGYT
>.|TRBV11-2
ASSLAGQGGVNQPQH